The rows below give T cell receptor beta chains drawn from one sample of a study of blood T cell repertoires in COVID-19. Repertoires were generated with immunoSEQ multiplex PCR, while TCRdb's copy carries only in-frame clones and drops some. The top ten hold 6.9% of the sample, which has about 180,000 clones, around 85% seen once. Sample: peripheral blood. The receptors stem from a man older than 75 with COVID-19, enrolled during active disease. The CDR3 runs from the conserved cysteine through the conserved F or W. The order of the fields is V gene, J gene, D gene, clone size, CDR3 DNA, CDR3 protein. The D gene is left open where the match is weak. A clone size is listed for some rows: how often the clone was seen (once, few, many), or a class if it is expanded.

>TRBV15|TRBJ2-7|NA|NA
TGTGCCACCAGCAGAGCCCTCTTCAGCTACGAGCAGTACTTC
CATSRALFSYEQYF
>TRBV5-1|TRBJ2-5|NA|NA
TGCGCCAGCAGCTTGGCCGGTTCAGGGTGGGAAGAGACCCAGTACTTC
CASSLAGSGWEETQYF
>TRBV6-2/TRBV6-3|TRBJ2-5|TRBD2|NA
TGTGCCAGCAGCCGACTAGCGGGGTTGGAGACCCAGTACTTC
CASSRLAGLETQYF
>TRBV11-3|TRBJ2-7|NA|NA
TGTGCCAGCAGCTTAGGGGGTTCGGACAACTACGAGCAGTACTTC
CASSLGGSDNYEQYF
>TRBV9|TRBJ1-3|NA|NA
TGTGCCAGCAGCGCCCAGGGGTTCGGAAACACCATATATTTT
CASSAQGFGNTIYF
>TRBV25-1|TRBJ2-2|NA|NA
TGTGCCAGCAGTAACCCGGGAGCGGCCACCGGGGAGCTGTTTTTT
CASSNPGAATGELFF
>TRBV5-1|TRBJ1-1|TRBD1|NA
TGCGCCAGCAGCTTGGGGCGGGACAGTTTGGTCACTGAAGCTTTCTTT
CASSLGRDSLVTEAFF
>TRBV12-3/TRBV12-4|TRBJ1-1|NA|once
TGTGCCAGCAGTTTAGGTCGGGGGATTGAAGCTTTCTTT
CASSLGRGIEAFF
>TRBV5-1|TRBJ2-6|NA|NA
TGCGCCAGCAGCACCTCTACCTCTGGGGCCAACGTCCTGACTTTC
CASSTSTSGANVLTF
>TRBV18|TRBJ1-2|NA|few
TGTGCCAGCTCAGCTACAGGGCCCTCCTATGGCTACACCTTC
CASSATGPSYGYTF
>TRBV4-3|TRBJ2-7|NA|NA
TGCGCCAGCAGCCAAGATCACCGGGGAGGCGAGCAGTACTTC
CASSQDHRGGEQYF
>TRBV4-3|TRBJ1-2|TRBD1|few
TGCGCCAGCAGCGTCGAGGGGAGACAGGGGAACTATGGCTACACCTTC
CASSVEGRQGNYGYTF
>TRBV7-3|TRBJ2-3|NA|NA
TGTGCCAGCAGCTTCGGAGGGTTCGCAGATACGCAGTATTTT
CASSFGGFADTQYF
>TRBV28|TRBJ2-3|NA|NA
TGTGCCACCGGTCTCGGGGTAGATACGCAGTATTTT
CATGLGVDTQYF
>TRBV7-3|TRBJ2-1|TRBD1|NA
TGTGCCAGCAGCTTAGGACAGGGGGGATACAATGAGCAGTTCTTC
CASSLGQGGYNEQFF
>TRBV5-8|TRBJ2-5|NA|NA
TGTGCCAGCAGCTTAGGAGGGGACGGGATAGCGACCCAGTACTTC
CASSLGGDGIATQYF
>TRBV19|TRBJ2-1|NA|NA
TGTGCCAGTAGTGATAGCCTGGGGCAGTTCTTC
CASSDSLGQFF
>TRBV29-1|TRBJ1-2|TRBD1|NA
TGCAGCGTTTTACCCCGGGACAGGGGGCTGTATGGCTACACCTTC
CSVLPRDRGLYGYTF
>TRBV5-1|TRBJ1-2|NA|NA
TGCGCCAGCAGCTCGGACGGAGGCGGTTATGGCTACACCTTC
CASSSDGGGYGYTF
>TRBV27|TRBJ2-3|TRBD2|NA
TGTGCCAGCAGTCCGTCGGGACTAGCGGGGGGGCACTCTAGCACAGATACGCAGTATTTT
CASSPSGLAGGHSSTDTQYF
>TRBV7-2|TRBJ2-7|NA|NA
TGTGCCAGCAGCTTAGTGCAGGGGCCGTACGAGCAGTACTTC
CASSLVQGPYEQYF
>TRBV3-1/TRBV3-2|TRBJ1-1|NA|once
TGTGCCAGCGGAGTCGGACAGAACACTGAAGCTTTCTTT
CASGVGQNTEAFF
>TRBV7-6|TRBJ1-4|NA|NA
TGTGCCAGCAGCGGGGGGATTCGGGTTAATGAAAAACTGTTTTTT
CASSGGIRVNEKLFF
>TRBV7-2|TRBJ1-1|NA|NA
TGTGCCAGCAGCTTGGGGAGGGGGAACACTGAAGCTTTCTTT
CASSLGRGNTEAFF
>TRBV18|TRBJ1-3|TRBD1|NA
TGTGCCAGCTCACCACTGGGACAGGGGGTCCCTGGAAACACCATATATTTT
CASSPLGQGVPGNTIYF
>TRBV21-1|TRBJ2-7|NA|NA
TGTGCCAGCAGCAAAACGGTGACAGGGTTGTCCGAGCAGTACTTC
CASSKTVTGLSEQYF
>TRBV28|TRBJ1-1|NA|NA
TGTGCCAGCGACAGCATGAACACTGAAGCTTTCTTT
CASDSMNTEAFF
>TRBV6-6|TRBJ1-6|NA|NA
TGTGCCAGCAGTTTCCCGGGGAGCGGTTCACCCCTCCACTTT
CASSFPGSGSPLHF
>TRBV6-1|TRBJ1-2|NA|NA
TGTGCCAGCAGTGAAGCTGAGTATGGCTACACCTTC
CASSEAEYGYTF
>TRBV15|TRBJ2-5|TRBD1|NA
TGTGCCACCAGTTTAAGGACAGGGACGGAGACCCAGTACTTC
CATSLRTGTETQYF
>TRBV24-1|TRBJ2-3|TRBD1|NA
TGTGCCACCAGTGATACGACAGGGGGCACAGATACGCAGTATTTT
CATSDTTGGTDTQYF
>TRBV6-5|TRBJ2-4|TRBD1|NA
TGTGCCAGCAGACCCCGACAGGGTAGGAGAAACATTCAGTACTTC
CASRPRQGRRNIQYF
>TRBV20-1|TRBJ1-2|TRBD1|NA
TGCAGTGCTCGGAGGGGGCGTGGCTACACCTTC
CSARRGRGYTF
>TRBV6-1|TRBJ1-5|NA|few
TGTGCCAGCAGTGACCGGGGTAGGGAACAGCCCCAGCATTTT
CASSDRGREQPQHF
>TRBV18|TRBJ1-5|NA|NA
TGTGCCAGCTCACCACCAGGGGATAGCAATCAGCCCCAGCATTTT
CASSPPGDSNQPQHF
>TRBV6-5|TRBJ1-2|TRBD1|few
TGTGCCAGCAGTCGGACAGGGAATGGCTACACCTTC
CASSRTGNGYTF
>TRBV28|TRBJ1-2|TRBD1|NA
TGTGCCAGCAGAGGGACAGGGGTCTCTGGCTACACCTTC
CASRGTGVSGYTF
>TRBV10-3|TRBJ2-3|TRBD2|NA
TGTGCCATCGGCACCGGGGGGGCAGGGACAGATACGCAGTATTTT
CAIGTGGAGTDTQYF
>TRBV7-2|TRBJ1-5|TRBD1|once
TGTGCCAGCAGCCCCCGGACAGGCTTCAATCAGCCCCAGCATTTT
CASSPRTGFNQPQHF
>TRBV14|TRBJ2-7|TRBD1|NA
TGTGCCAGCAGCCAAGTTGGGACAGGGTCCTACGAGCAGTACTTC
CASSQVGTGSYEQYF
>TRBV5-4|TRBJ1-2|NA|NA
TGTGCCAGCAGCTTCCCGACTATGGGGAGGTCCGGGGGTGGCTACACCTTC
CASSFPTMGRSGGGYTF
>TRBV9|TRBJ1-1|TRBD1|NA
TGTGCCAGCAGCGTGTGGGGACAGGGCAACACTGAAGCTTTCTTT
CASSVWGQGNTEAFF
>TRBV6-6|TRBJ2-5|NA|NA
TGTGCCAGCAGTTTCGCAGGGGAATGGGAAGAGACCCAGTACTTC
CASSFAGEWEETQYF
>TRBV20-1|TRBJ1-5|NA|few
TGCAGTGCTAGTAATACAGTCAATCAGCCCCAGCATTTT
CSASNTVNQPQHF
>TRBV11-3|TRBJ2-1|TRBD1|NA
TGTGCCAGCACCCAAACCGTCTCGGGACAGAGAAACAATGAGCAGTTCTTC
CASTQTVSGQRNNEQFF
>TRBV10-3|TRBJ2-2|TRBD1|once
TGTGCCATCAGCCCGGACAGGAGATGGCCCTTGGAGCTGTTTTTT
CAISPDRRWPLELFF
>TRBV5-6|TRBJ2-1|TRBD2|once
TGTGCCAGCAGCTTGGTGTTAGCGGGGGTGAACAATGAGCAGTTCTTC
CASSLVLAGVNNEQFF
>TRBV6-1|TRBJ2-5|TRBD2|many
TGTGCCAGCAGTGAACTAGCGGGGGGCCAAGAGACCCAGTACTTC
CASSELAGGQETQYF
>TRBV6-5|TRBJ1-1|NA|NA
TGTGCCAGCAGTCGCGCAGGGAATTGGGGCACTGAAGCTTTCTTT
CASSRAGNWGTEAFF
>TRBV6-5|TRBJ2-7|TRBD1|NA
TGTGCCAGCAGTCGCGCGACAGGGACCAACGAGCAGTACTTC
CASSRATGTNEQYF
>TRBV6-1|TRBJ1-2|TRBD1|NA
TGTGCCAGCAGTGAAAGGTCACAGGGGGCTTTTGGCTACACCTTC
CASSERSQGAFGYTF
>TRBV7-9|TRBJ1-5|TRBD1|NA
TGTGCCAGCAGCTTTAGCGACAGGGGGAACAATCAGCCCCAGCATTTT
CASSFSDRGNNQPQHF
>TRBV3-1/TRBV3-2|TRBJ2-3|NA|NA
TGTGCCAGCAGCCAAGTTCTGCGGGGTAGTGGAGATACGCAGTATTTT
CASSQVLRGSGDTQYF
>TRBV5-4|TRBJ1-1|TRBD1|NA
TGTGCCAGCAGCTTCGGGACAGGGAGAGTTTATAGTGAAGCTTTCTTT
CASSFGTGRVYSEAFF
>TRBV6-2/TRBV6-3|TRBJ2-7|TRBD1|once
TGTGCCAGCAGTCAACGGGGACAGGGAGACTACGAGCAGTACTTC
CASSQRGQGDYEQYF
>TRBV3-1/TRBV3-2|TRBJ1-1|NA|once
TGTGCCAGCAGCGGGCCCACTGAAGCTTTCTTT
CASSGPTEAFF
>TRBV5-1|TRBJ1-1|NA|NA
TGCGCCAGCAGCGCCTCTGAGGCTCCTGGCACTGAAGCTTTCTTT
CASSASEAPGTEAFF
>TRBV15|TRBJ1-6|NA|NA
TGTGCCACCAGCAGCAGGGGCTATAATTCACCCCTCCACTTT
CATSSRGYNSPLHF
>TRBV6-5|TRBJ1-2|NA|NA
TGTGCCAGCAACGGTATGGGACTGCCTTATGGCTACACCTTC
CASNGMGLPYGYTF
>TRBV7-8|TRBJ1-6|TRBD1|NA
TGTGCCAGCAGCTGGGGGGGACAGGGAGGATCACCCCTCCACTTT
CASSWGGQGGSPLHF